The next 27 T cell receptor beta chains were all read from a single sample in a study of patients and donors after allogeneic stem cell transplantation. TCRdb re-called the RT-PCR reads with MiXCR, one entry per CDR3 protein. Of some 230,000 distinct CDR3 sequences in the sample, 13% to 15% were seen once. The specimen was blood, either unsorted or a sorted T cell fraction (not recorded which). Receptor source: a human donor who was either an allogeneic HSCT recipient or a stem cell or donor lymphocyte infusion donor (not recorded which). It is not recorded whose cells these are; they may come from a transplant donor.

This clonotype appeared many times. The genes are TRBV29-1 and TRBJ2-3, with 7 bases lining up with TRBD2. This CDR3 comprises 12 residues. Germline lookup yields CDR1 SQVTM and CDR2 ANQGSEA. The ends lost 7 bases at V and 4 bases at J; junction bases unmatched: 5. The CDR3 spells CSGSTSADTQYF. The CDR3 nucleotides are TGCAGCGGATCCACTAGCGCAGATACGCAGTATTTT.

This clonotype was counted once. The chain has TRBV5-4 and TRBJ2-1; TRBD2 aligns across 11 bases. Germline CDR1 is SGHNT and CDR2 is YYREEE (reference sequence). The CDR3 runs to 16 residues. The CDR3 is CAARRGGTSGYNEQFF. The CDR3 DNA reads as TGTGCAGCTAGGAGGGGGGGGACTAGCGGTTACAATGAGCAGTTCTTC.

This clonotype was counted a few times. The chain couples TRBV6-1 to TRBJ1-1; 8 bases match TRBD1. This CDR3 spans 15 amino acids. Germline trimming cut 6 bases from V and 1 base from J; bases unmatched to any gene: 7. Germline V gene data show CDR1 as MNHNS and CDR2 as SASEGT. As DNA, the CDR3 is TGTGCCAGCAGATATACCGGGACAGGGAACACTGAAGCTTTCTTT. Encoded protein: CASRYTGTGNTEAFF.

This clonotype has a handful of counts. The rearrangement uses TRBV7-9 and TRBJ1-2; tentative D call: TRBD1 (6 bases). The CDR3 is 12 amino acids. Germline values: CDR1 SEHNR, CDR2 FQNEAQ (reference sequence). Trimming left V 5 bases short and J 8 bases short, with 12 bases between. CDR3: CASSLPQGGYTF. Written as DNA, the CDR3 is TGTGCCAGCAGCCTCCCCCAGGGGGGCTACACCTTC.

This clonotype came up a few times. The rearrangement links TRBV7-2 to TRBJ1-2, with 12 bases matching TRBD1. The CDR3 contains 15 residues. V gave up 5 bases and J gave up 7 bases; unmatched junction bases: 8. The germline CDR1 and CDR2 sequences are SGHTA and FQGNSA. CDR3 sequence reads: CASSGRDRGPSGYTF. The CDR3 DNA reads as TGTGCCAGCAGCGGTCGGGACAGGGGGCCGAGTGGCTACACCTTC.

The chain couples TRBV5-1 to TRBJ2-7; the match to TRBD2 covers 11 bases. The CDR3 runs 14 residues. J was trimmed by 3 bases and V by 3 bases; bases with no gene match: 2. Per germline, CDR1 SGHRS and CDR2 YFSETQ. CDR3 residues: CASSYTSGGYEQYF. The CDR3 DNA follows: TGCGCCAGCAGCTACACTAGCGGGGGCTACGAGCAGTACTTC.

The rearrangement uses TRBV3-1 and TRBJ2-3, with D uncertain. Germline assignment: CDR1 LGHDT and CDR2 YNNKEL (reference sequence). The CDR3 runs 15 residues. V dropped 2 bases and J dropped 2 bases, with 11 bases sitting between them. DNA for the CDR3: TGTGCCAGCAGCCAATGGATCCAGGCCACAGATACGCAGTATTTT. This translates into CASSQWIQATDTQYF.

This clonotype has just a few counts. The chain carries TRBV7-9 and TRBJ1-6; 10 nucleotides match TRBD1. With V trimmed by 5 bases and J by 7 bases, 5 bases remained unmatched. This CDR3 comprises 15 residues. CDR1 and CDR2 from the germline V gene are SEHNR and FQNEAQ (reference sequence). CDR3 amino acids: CASSAPGQGNSPLHF. In nucleotides, the CDR3 is TGTGCCAGCAGCGCGCCGGGACAGGGGAATTCACCCCTCCACTTT.

This chain joins TRBV29-1 and TRBJ2-7, with D possibly being TRBD1 (5 bases). Germline V lookup: CDR1 SQVTM, CDR2 ANQGSEA. Trimming took 4 bases from V and 2 from J, leaving 12 bases between them. The CDR3 extends over 13 amino acids. CDR3 bases: TGCAGCGTTGTATTAGAGACAGCCTACGAGCAGTACTTC. Residues: CSVVLETAYEQYF.

The rearrangement uses TRBV30 and TRBJ1-6; unclear D gene. From germline, CDR1 is GTSNPN and CDR2 SVGIG (reference sequence). V was clipped by 4 bases and J by 8 bases, with 12 bases between them. The CDR3 has 13 amino acids. The CDR3 here is CAWMQVGHSPLHF. Written as DNA, the CDR3 is TGTGCCTGGATGCAGGTTGGACATTCACCCCTCCACTTT.

This chain uses TRBV20-1 with TRBJ1-5, with 7 bases matching TRBD1. This CDR3 has 14 amino acids. Unmatched junction bases numbered 5, after V lost 1 base and J lost 5 bases. Germline CDR1 is DFQATT and CDR2 is SNEGSKA (reference sequence). The DNA for the CDR3 is TGCAGTGCTAGAGGACAGGGAGGAGATCAGCCCCAGCATTTT. Translation gives CSARGQGGDQPQHF.

This clonotype was counted many times. This chain uses TRBV2 with TRBJ2-1; 7 bases match TRBD2. The CDR3 has 14 amino acids. Germline assignment: CDR1 SNHLY and CDR2 FYNNEI. V trimming: 2 bases; J trimming: 5 bases; junction bases outside the gene matches: 3. CDR3 protein: CASSERRENNEQFF. CDR3 nucleotides: TGTGCCAGCAGTGAACGGCGGGAGAACAATGAGCAGTTCTTC.

The V and J genes are TRBV4-1 and TRBJ1-1, with D unresolved. This CDR3 has 11 amino acids. Trimming cost V 3 bases and J 3 bases, with 2 bases left between them. CDR1 is MGHRA and CDR2 is YSYEKL in the germline V gene. This chain's CDR3 is CASSHYTEAFF. Here the CDR3 DNA reads TGCGCCAGCAGCCACTACACTGAAGCTTTCTTT.

This clonotype was observed a handful of times. The J gene is TRBJ2-7, the V gene TRBV27, with D perhaps TRBD1 (5 bases). Germline V CDR1 and CDR2: MNHEY, SMNVEV (reference sequence). The CDR3 extends over 15 amino acids. The V end was cut by 2 bases, the J end by 3 bases, with 14 bases between. In nucleotides, the CDR3 is TGTGCCAGCAGTTTAAAGGCAGGGATGGGCTACGAGCAGTACTTC. It specifies CASSLKAGMGYEQYF.

The rearrangement joins TRBV7-9 to TRBJ1-1; D possibly corresponds to TRBD1 (5 bases). The CDR3 is made up of 15 amino acids. Germline lookup yields CDR1 SEHNR and CDR2 FQNEAQ (reference sequence). V lost 0 bases, J lost 0 bases, and 8 bases lay in between. The CDR3 here is CASSLAGPMNTEAFF. In DNA, the CDR3 is TGTGCCAGCAGCTTAGCGGGGCCCATGAACACTGAAGCTTTCTTT.

This clonotype was seen at least ten times. The J gene is TRBJ2-5, the V gene TRBV7-8; D may be TRBD1 (6 bases). Germline V gives CDR1 SGHVS, CDR2 FQNEAQ. This CDR3 spans 15 amino acids. Between the trimmed V and J ends, which lost 3 bases and 2 bases, there was a span of 13 bases. The CDR3 region has the DNA TGTGCCAGCAGCTTGGGGGCTGGGACGCAAGAGACCCAGTACTTC. Translated, it gives CASSLGAGTQETQYF.

This clonotype was counted many times. The genes are TRBV5-1 and TRBJ1-5, with D perhaps matching TRBD1 (5 bases). With 3 bases removed from V and 2 bases from J, the gap between germline ends came to 6 bases. CDR3 length equals 13 residues. CDR1 is SGHRS and CDR2 is YFSETQ in the germline V gene. The CDR3, as DNA: TGCGCCAGCAGCTCGACAGGCAATCAGCCCCAGCATTTT. Translated: CASSSTGNQPQHF.

The V and J genes are TRBV9 and TRBJ2-2; the D gene is possibly TRBD1 (5 bases). This CDR3 has 13 residues. CDR1 and CDR2 from the germline V gene are SGDLS and YYNGEE. V dropped 0 bases and J dropped 8 bases, with 8 bases sitting between them. CDR3 amino acids: CASSVADRGELFF. CDR3 DNA: TGTGCCAGCAGCGTAGCCGACAGAGGGGAGCTGTTTTTT. Together with reference TRBV9 and TRBJ2-2, the CDR3 gives the full variable domain: DSGVTQTPKHLITATGQRVTLRCSPRSGDLSVYWYQQSLDQGLQFLIQYYNGEERAKGNILERFSAQQFPDLHSELNLSSLELGDSALYFCASSVADRGELFFGEGSRLTVL.

The CDR3 nucleotides read TGCGCCAGCAGCTTGGGACGGGGGCGCGATGAAAAACTGTTTTTT. Its protein product is CASSLGRGRDEKLFF. This rearrangement joins TRBV5-1 to TRBJ1-4; tentatively, D is TRBD1 (6 bases). Germline CDR1 SGHRS, CDR2 YFSETQ. The CDR3 runs to 15 residues. Trimming pared 0 bases from V and 6 bases from J, leaving 12 bases between.

The chain links TRBV5-6 to TRBJ2-7; the match to TRBD1 covers 7 bases. CDR3 length equals 16 residues. The V gene end was trimmed by 4 bases and the J gene end by 5 bases; junction bases not matched to a gene: 15. CDR1 is SGHDT, CDR2 YYEEEE, per germline. The CDR3 is CASSNQQGFTVHEQYF. CDR3 DNA: TGTGCCAGCAGCAACCAACAGGGGTTTACCGTACACGAGCAGTACTTC.

There are a few counts of this clonotype. CDR3 residues: CASSQAGGVGADTQYF. CDR3 nucleotides: TGTGCCAGCAGCCAAGCAGGGGGCGTAGGGGCAGATACGCAGTATTTT. The chain couples TRBV3-1 to TRBJ2-3; TRBD1 aligns across 8 bases. The CDR3 loop spans 16 amino acids. Looked up from germline, CDR1 is LGHDT and CDR2 is YNNKEL (reference sequence). V was pared by 1 base and J by 4 bases, with 7 bases of the junction left unmatched.

This clonotype came up a few times. The chain is built from TRBV11-3 and TRBJ2-1; TRBD2 is a possible D gene (6 bases). This CDR3 has 16 amino acids. The V and J ends lost 5 bases and 7 bases respectively, with 21 bases between them. Germline assignment: CDR1 SGHNT and CDR2 YENEEA. The chain's CDR3 is CASSPKRALASNEQFF. In DNA, the CDR3 is TGTGCCAGCAGCCCCAAGCGGGCCCTAGCGTCAAATGAGCAGTTCTTC.

The chain combines TRBV5-6 with TRBJ1-5, with TRBD1 identical over 8 bases. Looked up from germline, CDR1 is SGHDT and CDR2 is YYEEEE. This CDR3 contains 15 residues. V trimming: 1 base; J trimming: 8 bases; junction bases outside the gene matches: 8. The CDR3 nucleotides read TGTGCCAGCAGCTTGACTACAGGGGGGAGAGAGCCCCAGCATTTT. Translated, it gives CASSLTTGGREPQHF.

This clonotype was picked up a small number of times. V gene TRBV27 combines with J gene TRBJ2-1, with TRBD2 matching 9 bases. Germline V gives CDR1 MNHEY, CDR2 SMNVEV (reference sequence). The V segment lost 6 bases and the J segment 4 bases; nucleotides outside the gene matches: 10. The CDR3 sequence is 16 residues long. The CDR3 loop is CASRDPSGKFYNEQFF. Here the CDR3 DNA reads TGTGCCAGCAGGGACCCTAGCGGGAAGTTTTACAATGAGCAGTTCTTC.

This clonotype was seen repeatedly, ten times or more. J is TRBJ1-1 and V is TRBV9; 7 bases are a match to TRBD1. This CDR3 region has 17 residues. Germline lookup yields CDR1 SGDLS and CDR2 YYNGEE. V gave up 0 bases and J gave up 3 bases; unmatched junction bases: 11. Here the CDR3 reads CASSVGVTGSGYTEAFF. The CDR3, as DNA: TGTGCCAGCAGCGTAGGTGTGACAGGGTCGGGTTACACTGAAGCTTTCTTT.

The table lists this clonotype with many counts. The rearrangement joins TRBV29-1 to TRBJ1-2, with 11 bases fitting TRBD1. This CDR3 spans 14 amino acids. With V trimmed by 0 bases and J by 7 bases, 4 bases remained unmatched. CDR1 is SQVTM, CDR2 ANQGSEA, per germline. Written as DNA, the CDR3 is TGCAGCGTTGAAGAGGACAGGGGGCTCGGTGGCTACACCTTC. Translating gives CSVEEDRGLGGYTF.

In this sample, this clonotype turned up once. The genes are TRBV12-3 or TRBV12-4 and TRBJ2-5; TRBD2 agrees at 8 bases. The CDR3 covers 14 residues. The V segment lost 7 bases and the J segment 4 bases; nucleotides outside the gene matches: 8. The CDR3 loop reads CASTRTSSIETQYF. The CDR3 region has the DNA TGTGCCAGCACTCGGACTAGCTCGATAGAGACCCAGTACTTC.